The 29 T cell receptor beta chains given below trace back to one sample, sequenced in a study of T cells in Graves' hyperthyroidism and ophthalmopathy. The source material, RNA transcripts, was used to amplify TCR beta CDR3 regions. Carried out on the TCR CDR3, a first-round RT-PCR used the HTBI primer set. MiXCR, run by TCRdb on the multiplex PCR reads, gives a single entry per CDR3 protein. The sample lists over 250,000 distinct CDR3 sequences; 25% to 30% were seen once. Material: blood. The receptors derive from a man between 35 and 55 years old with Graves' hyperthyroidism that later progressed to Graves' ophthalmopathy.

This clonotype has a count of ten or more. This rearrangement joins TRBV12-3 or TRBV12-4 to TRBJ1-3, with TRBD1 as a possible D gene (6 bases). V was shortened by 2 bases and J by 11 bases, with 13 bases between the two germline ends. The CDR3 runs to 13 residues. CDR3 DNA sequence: TGTGCCAGCAGTTTAACATCAGGGGCATCCATATATTTT. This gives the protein CASSLTSGASIYF.

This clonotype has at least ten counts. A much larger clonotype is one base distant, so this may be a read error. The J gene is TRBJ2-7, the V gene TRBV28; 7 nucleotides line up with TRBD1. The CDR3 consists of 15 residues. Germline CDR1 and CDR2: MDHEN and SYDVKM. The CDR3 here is CASTSPSGQTYGQYF. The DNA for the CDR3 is TGTGCCAGCACCTCGCCCTCGGGACAGACCTACGGGCAGTACTTC.

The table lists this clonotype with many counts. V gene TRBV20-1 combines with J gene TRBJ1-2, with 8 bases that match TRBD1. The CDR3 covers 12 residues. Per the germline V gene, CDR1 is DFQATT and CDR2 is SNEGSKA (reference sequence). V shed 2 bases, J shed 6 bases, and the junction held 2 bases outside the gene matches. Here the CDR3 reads CSARTTGDGYTF. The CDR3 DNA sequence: TGCAGTGCTAGAACGACAGGGGATGGCTACACCTTC.

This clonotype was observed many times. The CDR3 spells CASSLVGEHTEAFF. The CDR3 DNA follows: TGTGCCAGCAGCTTAGTGGGGGAGCACACTGAAGCTTTCTTT. This chain uses TRBV7-9 with TRBJ1-1; possible D gene TRBD1, 5 bases. Trimming took off 1 base at V and 3 bases at J, with 9 bases between the two ends. Germline V gene sequence: CDR1 SEHNR, CDR2 FQNEAQ (reference sequence). This CDR3 is 14 amino acids long.

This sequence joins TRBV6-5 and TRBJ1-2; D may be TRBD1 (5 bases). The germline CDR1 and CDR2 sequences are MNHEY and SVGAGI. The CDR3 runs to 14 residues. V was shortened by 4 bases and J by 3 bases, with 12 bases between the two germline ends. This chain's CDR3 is CASSSPRVDYGYTF. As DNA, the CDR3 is TGTGCCAGCAGTTCTCCCAGGGTAGACTATGGCTACACCTTC.

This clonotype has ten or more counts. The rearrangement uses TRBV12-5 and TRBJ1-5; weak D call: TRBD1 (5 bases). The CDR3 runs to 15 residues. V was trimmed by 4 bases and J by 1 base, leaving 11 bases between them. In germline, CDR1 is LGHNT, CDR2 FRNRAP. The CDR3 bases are TGTGCTAGTGGTTCCGGACACCTAAGCAATCAGCCCCAGCATTTT. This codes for CASGSGHLSNQPQHF.

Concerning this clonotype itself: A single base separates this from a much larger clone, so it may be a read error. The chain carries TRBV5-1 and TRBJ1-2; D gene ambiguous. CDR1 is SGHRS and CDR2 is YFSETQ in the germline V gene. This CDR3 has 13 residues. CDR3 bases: TGCGCCAGCAGCTTGGGGACCAACTATGGCCACACCTTC. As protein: CASSLGTNYGHTF.

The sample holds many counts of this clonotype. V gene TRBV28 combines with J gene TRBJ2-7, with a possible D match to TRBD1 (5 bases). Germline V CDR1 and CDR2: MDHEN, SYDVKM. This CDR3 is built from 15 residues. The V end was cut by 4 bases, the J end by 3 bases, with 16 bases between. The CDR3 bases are TGTGCCAGCAGTTCCGGTGGGGCCAGGGACTACGAGCAGTACTTC. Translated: CASSSGGARDYEQYF. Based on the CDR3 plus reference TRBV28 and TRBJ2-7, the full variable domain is DVKVTQSSRYLVKRTGEKVFLECVQDMDHENMFWYRQDPGLGLRLIYFSYDVKMKEKGDIPEGYSVSREKKERFSLILESASTNQTSMYLCASSSGGARDYEQYFGPGTRLTVT.

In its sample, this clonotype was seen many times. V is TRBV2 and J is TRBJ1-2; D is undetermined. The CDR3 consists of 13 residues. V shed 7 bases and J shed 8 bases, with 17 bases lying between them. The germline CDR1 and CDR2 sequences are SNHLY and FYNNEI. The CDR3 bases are TGTGCCAGCACCTACACAGCCCCCGGCGGCTACACCTTC. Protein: CASTYTAPGGYTF.

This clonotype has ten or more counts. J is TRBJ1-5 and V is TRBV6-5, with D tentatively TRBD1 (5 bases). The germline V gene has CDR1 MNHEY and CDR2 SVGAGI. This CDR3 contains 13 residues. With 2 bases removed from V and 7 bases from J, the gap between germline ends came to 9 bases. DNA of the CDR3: TGTGCCAGCAGTTACGACAGATCCCAGCCCCAGCATTTT. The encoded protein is CASSYDRSQPQHF.

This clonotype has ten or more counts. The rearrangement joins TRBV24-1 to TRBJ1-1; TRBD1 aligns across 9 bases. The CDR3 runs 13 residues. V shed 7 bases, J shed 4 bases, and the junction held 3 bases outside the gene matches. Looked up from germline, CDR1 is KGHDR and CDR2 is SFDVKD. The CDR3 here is CATRQTGGTEAFF. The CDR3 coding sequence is TGTGCCACCAGACAGACAGGGGGCACTGAAGCTTTCTTT.

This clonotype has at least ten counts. The CDR3 spells CATSELAGSYEQYF. CDR3 sequence (DNA): TGTGCCACCAGTGAACTAGCGGGGAGCTACGAGCAGTACTTC. V and J are TRBV24-1 and TRBJ2-7; 10 bases map to TRBD2. Germline CDR1 and CDR2: KGHDR and SFDVKD. The V gene end was trimmed by 4 bases and the J gene end by 3 bases; junction bases not matched to a gene: 2. CDR3 length: 14 residues.

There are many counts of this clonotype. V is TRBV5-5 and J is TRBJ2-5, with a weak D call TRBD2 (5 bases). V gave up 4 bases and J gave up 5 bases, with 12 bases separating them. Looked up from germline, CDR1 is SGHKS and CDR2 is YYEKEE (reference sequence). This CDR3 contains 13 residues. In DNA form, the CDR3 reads TGTGCCAGCAGCCCGGAGGATTGGGAGACCCAGTACTTC. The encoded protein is CASSPEDWETQYF.

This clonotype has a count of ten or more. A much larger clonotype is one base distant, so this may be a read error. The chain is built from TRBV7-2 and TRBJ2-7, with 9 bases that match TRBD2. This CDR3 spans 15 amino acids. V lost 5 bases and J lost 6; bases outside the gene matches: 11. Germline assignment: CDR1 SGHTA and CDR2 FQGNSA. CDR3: CASSHPAGGGFEQYF. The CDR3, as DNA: TGTGCCAGCAGCCACCCAGCGGGAGGAGGCTTCGAGCAGTACTTC.

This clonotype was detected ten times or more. CDR3 sequence reads: CAWSRVAGWVFTEAFF. The CDR3 DNA reads as TGTGCCTGGAGTAGGGTCGCAGGATGGGTTTTCACTGAAGCTTTCTTT. The chain recombines TRBV30 with TRBJ1-1; D remains unclear. The CDR3 spans 16 residues. Trimming pared 2 bases from V and 4 bases from J, leaving 20 bases between. Germline V lookup: CDR1 GTSNPN, CDR2 SVGIG (reference sequence).

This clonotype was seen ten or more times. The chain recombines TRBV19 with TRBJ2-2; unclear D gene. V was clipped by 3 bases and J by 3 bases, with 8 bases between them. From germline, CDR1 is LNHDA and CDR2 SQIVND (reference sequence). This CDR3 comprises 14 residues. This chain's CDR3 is CASSIVRDTGELFF. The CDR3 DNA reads TGTGCCAGTAGTATCGTCAGAGACACCGGGGAGCTGTTTTTT.

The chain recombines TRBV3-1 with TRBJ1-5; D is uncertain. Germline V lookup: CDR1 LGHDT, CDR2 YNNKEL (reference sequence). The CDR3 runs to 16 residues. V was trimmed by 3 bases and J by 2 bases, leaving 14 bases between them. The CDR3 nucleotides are TGTGCCAGCAGCCACGCAAGCAGCGGAGGCAATCAGCCCCAGCATTTT. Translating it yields CASSHASSGGNQPQHF.

The CDR3 sequence: CASGRREYEQYF. CDR3 nucleotides: TGTGCCAGCGGTCGGAGGGAGTACGAGCAGTACTTC. This sequence joins TRBV27 and TRBJ2-7; D is possibly TRBD2 (6 bases). CDR1 is MNHEY, CDR2 SMNVEV, per germline (reference sequence). This CDR3 contains 12 residues. V was pared by 8 bases and J by 4 bases, with 12 bases between.

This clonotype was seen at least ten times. The CDR3 DNA sequence: TGCAGTGCGCTTATTCAGGGGTTTCACGAGCAGTACTTC. Residues: CSALIQGFHEQYF. The gene calls are TRBV20-1 and TRBJ2-7; D is possibly TRBD1 (6 bases). The germline CDR1 and CDR2 sequences are DFQATT and SNEGSKA (reference sequence). V gave up 6 bases and J gave up 5 bases, with 17 bases separating them. The CDR3 runs to 13 residues.

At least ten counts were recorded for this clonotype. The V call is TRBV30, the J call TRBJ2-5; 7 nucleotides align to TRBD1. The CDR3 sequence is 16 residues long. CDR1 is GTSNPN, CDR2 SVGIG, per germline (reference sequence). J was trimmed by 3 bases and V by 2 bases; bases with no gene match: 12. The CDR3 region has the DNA TGTGCCTGGAGTCCCCCTCCCCGACAGGGAGAAGAGACCCAGTACTTC. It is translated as CAWSPPPRQGEETQYF.

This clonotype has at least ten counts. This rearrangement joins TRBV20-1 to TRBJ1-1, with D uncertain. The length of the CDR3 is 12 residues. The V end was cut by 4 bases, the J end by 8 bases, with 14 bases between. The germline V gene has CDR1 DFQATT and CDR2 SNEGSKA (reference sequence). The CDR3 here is CSATGGIKEAFF. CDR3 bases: TGCAGTGCTACGGGCGGAATCAAAGAAGCTTTCTTT.

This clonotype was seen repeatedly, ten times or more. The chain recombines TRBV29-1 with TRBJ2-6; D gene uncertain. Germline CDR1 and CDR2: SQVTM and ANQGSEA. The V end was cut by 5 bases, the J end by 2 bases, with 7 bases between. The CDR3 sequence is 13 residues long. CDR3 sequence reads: CSVLPPGANVLTF. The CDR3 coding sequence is TGCAGCGTTTTACCTCCTGGGGCCAACGTCCTGACTTTC.

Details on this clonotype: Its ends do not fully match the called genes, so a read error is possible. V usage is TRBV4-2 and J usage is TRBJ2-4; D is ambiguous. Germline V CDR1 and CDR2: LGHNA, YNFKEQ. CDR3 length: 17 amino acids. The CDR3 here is CDSSQGTQRLAKNIQYF. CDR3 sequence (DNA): TGTGACAGCAGCCAAGGAACCCAGAGACTAGCCAAAAACATTCAGTACTTC.

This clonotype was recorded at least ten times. As DNA, the CDR3 is TGTGCCAGCAGCTTTGGGACAGGGGATATGCAAGAGACCCAGTACTTC. Translated: CASSFGTGDMQETQYF. The chain is built from TRBV7-9 and TRBJ2-5, with TRBD1 identical over 10 bases. The CDR3 consists of 16 residues. Trimming took 3 bases from V and 2 from J; bases not matched to a gene: 6. Germline CDR1 is SEHNR and CDR2 is FQNEAQ (reference sequence).

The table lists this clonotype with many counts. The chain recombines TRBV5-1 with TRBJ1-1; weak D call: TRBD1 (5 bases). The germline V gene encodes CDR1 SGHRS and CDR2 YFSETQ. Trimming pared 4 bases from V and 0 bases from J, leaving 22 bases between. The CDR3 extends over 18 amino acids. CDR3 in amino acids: CASSHGLFRIRVNTEAFF. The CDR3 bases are TGCGCCAGCAGCCACGGCCTTTTTCGAATCAGGGTGAACACTGAAGCTTTCTTT.

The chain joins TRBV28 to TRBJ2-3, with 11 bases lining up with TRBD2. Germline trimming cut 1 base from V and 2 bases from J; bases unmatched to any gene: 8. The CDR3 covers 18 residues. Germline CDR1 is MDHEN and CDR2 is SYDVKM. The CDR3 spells CASSLLQLTSGITDTQYF. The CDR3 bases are TGTGCCAGCAGTTTATTACAGCTGACTAGCGGGATCACAGATACGCAGTATTTT.

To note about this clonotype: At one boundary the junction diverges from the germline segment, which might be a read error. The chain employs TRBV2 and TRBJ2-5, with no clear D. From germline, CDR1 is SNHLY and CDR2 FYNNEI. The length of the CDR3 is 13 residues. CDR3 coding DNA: TGTTCCAGCAGTGCTTGGATGGGTGAGACCCAGTACTTC. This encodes CSSSAWMGETQYF. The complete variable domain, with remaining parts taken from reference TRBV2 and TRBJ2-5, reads EPEVTQTPSHQVTQMGQEVILRCVPISNHLYFYWYRQILGQKVEFLVSFYNNEISEKSEIFDDQFSVERPDGSNFTLKIRSTKLEDSAMYFCSSSAWMGETQYFGPGTRLLVL.

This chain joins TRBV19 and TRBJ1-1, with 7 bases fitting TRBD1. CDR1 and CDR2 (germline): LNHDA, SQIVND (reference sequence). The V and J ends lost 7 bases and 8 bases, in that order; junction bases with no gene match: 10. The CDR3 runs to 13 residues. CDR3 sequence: CASTPGTAHEAFF. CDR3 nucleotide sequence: TGTGCCAGTACCCCCGGGACAGCCCACGAAGCTTTCTTT.

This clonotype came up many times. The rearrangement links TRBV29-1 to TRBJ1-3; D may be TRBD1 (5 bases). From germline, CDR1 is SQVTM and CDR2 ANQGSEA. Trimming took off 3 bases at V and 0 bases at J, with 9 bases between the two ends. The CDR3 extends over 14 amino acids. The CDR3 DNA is TGCAGCGTTGATTTGGGGGGCTCTGGAAACACCATATATTTT. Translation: CSVDLGGSGNTIYF.